This T cell receptor beta chain was recovered during a study of blood T cell repertoires in COVID-19. Study summary: Samples came from the United States, Italy and Spain, spanning acute and convalescent COVID-19. From T cells, B-cell-depleted T cells, or PBMCs came the material, which was cDNA or gDNA.

Only in-frame clones appear in the TCRdb table, and some are missing; sequencing was by immunoSEQ multiplex PCR. The sample contains 350,000 to 400,000 clones, roughly 92% of which appear only once. Clinical histories supplied by participants themselves formed the basis of cohort assignment. During the 2 weeks before they entered the study, exposed participants had met someone with a PCR-confirmed or clinician-diagnosed COVID-19 case. This CDR3 region has 16 residues. V lost 4 bases, J lost 6 bases, and 9 bases stayed unmatched. In germline, CDR1 is SGHDT, CDR2 YYEEEE. This receptor was taken from a woman aged 40 to 50 who had been exposed to COVID-19. Material: PBMCs or T cells enriched from blood (not recorded which). The chain has TRBV5-6 and TRBJ2-1; 11 bases match TRBD2. The CDR3 DNA sequence: TGTGCCAGCAGCGCGGTAGCGGGAGGGCCGGCCAATGAGCAGTTCTTC. Its protein product is CASSAVAGGPANEQFF.